The sequence of this T cell receptor (beta chain) was determined in a study of blood T cell repertoires in COVID-19. Study details: Samples of COVID-19 (acute and convalescent) were obtained from the United States, Italy and Spain. Nucleic acid was either cDNA or gDNA, and it came from T cells, B-cell-depleted T cells, or PBMCs.

Two negative PCRs, clearance, or symptom resolution were required of recovered Cohort 3 donors. V lost 6 bases to trimming and J lost 8 bases, with 11 bases between them. This CDR3 is built from 12 residues. Germline V CDR1 and CDR2: KGHSH, LQKENI. Per the study methods: Reference gene primer amplification gave nucleated cell count estimates. Profiling relied on immunoSEQ multiplex PCR, and the TCRdb table lists in-frame clones only, not all of them. The V and J calls and clone size were taken over from that table, and D and trimming were inferred from the DNA. Of around 260,000 clones listed, about nine tenths are singletons.

The receptor was isolated from a woman aged 30 to 39 who had recovered from COVID-19. This chain uses TRBV18 with TRBJ2-1, with no clear D. Sequenced material: PBMCs or T cells enriched from blood (not recorded which). In nucleotides, the CDR3 is TGTGCCAGCTCCCTAGTAGGCGATGAGCAGTTCTTC. It codes for CASSLVGDEQFF.